This T cell receptor beta chain was obtained from a study of T cell responses to AZD1222 COVID-19 vaccine. Overall study results and limits: None of the repertoires were sampled until the peak T cell response had passed. Vaccine-related CD4 TCRs covered spike, predominating at 160-218 and 743-854. Mostly white British, mostly female donors; authors suggested clonal diversity may be underestimated.

To note about this clone: Its antigen is not identified.

Sequenced by immunoSEQ multiplex PCR; TCRdb stores in-frame clones only, minus some. Among some 96,000 clones listed, around 87% were seen once. The length of the CDR3 is 20 residues. CDR1 and CDR2 (germline): LNHDA, SQIVND (reference sequence). V lost 9 bases to trimming and J lost 0 bases, with 30 bases between them. Sequencing was performed on peripheral blood, taken on day 0 of MenACWY control vaccination. V is TRBV19 and J is TRBJ1-3; the D gene is possibly TRBD1 (5 bases). This TCR was sampled from an adult in good health. Written as DNA, the CDR3 is TGTGCCAGCAGCCATGAAGGGGCAGACCTCCTGGGGCTCTCTGGAAACACCATATATTTT. Translation gives CASSHEGADLLGLSGNTIYF.